The 11 T cell receptor beta chains reported below all come from one sample, sequenced in a study of patients and donors after allogeneic stem cell transplantation. TCRdb redid the calling of the RT-PCR reads with MiXCR, one entry per CDR3 protein. Among more than 850,000 distinct CDR3 sequences listed, approximately 18% were seen once. The source material was blood, either unsorted or a sorted T cell fraction (not recorded which). Source of these receptors: a human donor who was either an allogeneic HSCT recipient or a stem cell or donor lymphocyte infusion donor (not recorded which). It is not recorded whose cells these are; they may come from a transplant donor.

The V gene is TRBV10-3, the J gene TRBJ1-1, with 7 bases lining up with TRBD1. The germline CDR1 and CDR2 sequences are ENHRY and SYGVKD. V shed 6 bases, J shed 1 base, and the junction held 8 bases outside the gene matches. The CDR3 is 15 amino acids. The CDR3 loop is CAIREQGQPNTEAFF. The DNA of the CDR3 is TGTGCCATCAGAGAACAGGGACAGCCGAACACTGAAGCTTTCTTT.

For this clonotype: A much larger clone sits a single nucleotide away, making a read error possible. V is TRBV4-1 and J is TRBJ2-7; tentatively, D is TRBD1 (5 bases). Trimming stripped 0 bases from V and 3 bases from J, with 12 bases between. Germline V lookup: CDR1 MGHRA, CDR2 YSYEKL. CDR3 length: 15 amino acids. CDR3 amino acids: CASSQDGAGNYEQYF. For the CDR3, the DNA is TGCGCCAGCAGCCAAGATGGGGCAGGGAACTACGAGCAGTACTTC.

V gene TRBV20-1 combines with J gene TRBJ1-1, with 8 bases fitting TRBD1. This CDR3 is 16 amino acids long. Germline lookup yields CDR1 DFQATT and CDR2 SNEGSKA (reference sequence). With 1 base clipped from V and 1 base from J, the junction kept 8 bases outside the gene matches. CDR3 region: CSARVPDRGGNTEAFF. As DNA, the CDR3 is TGCAGTGCTAGAGTACCCGACAGGGGTGGGAACACTGAAGCTTTCTTT.

The J gene is TRBJ1-1, the V gene TRBV27; 11 bases are shared with TRBD1. V trimming: 2 bases; J trimming: 3 bases; junction bases outside the gene matches: 5. The V gene's germline CDR1 is MNHEY and CDR2 SMNVEV (reference sequence). This CDR3 is built from 16 residues. This CDR3 reads CASSLGTGGRYTEAFF. CDR3 coding DNA: TGTGCCAGCAGTTTAGGGACAGGGGGACGTTACACTGAAGCTTTCTTT.

This clonotype was picked up a small number of times. This chain links TRBV11-2 with TRBJ2-1; D call uncertain. Germline CDR1 is SGHAT and CDR2 is FQNNGV. V lost 5 bases and J lost 9, with 8 bases in between. The CDR3 consists of 11 residues. The CDR3 DNA reads as TGTGCCAGCAGCACTTGGGGTGAGCAGTTCTTC. It translates to CASSTWGEQFF.

The chain links TRBV21-1 to TRBJ2-7; the table's TRBD1 call for D was not verified on the DNA. TRBV21-1 has pseudogene status. This CDR3 region has 15 residues. As DNA, the CDR3 is TGTGCCAGCAGCAACGGACAGGGGGCTTACCACGAGCAGTACTTC. It encodes CASSNGQGAYHEQYF.

As concerns this clonotype: It is likely a read error: a sequence one base away is far more abundant. J is TRBJ1-5 and V is TRBV2, with D perhaps TRBD1 (6 bases). Trimming cost V 5 bases and J 0 bases, with 8 bases left between them. The CDR3 sequence is 14 residues long. Per the germline V gene, CDR1 is SNHLY and CDR2 is FYNNEI. Written as DNA, the CDR3 is TGTGCCAGCAGTACGGACAGTAGCAATCAGCCCCAGCATTTT. Amino acids: CASSTDSSNQPQHF.

There are a few counts of this clonotype. The chain has TRBV19 and TRBJ1-1, with a weak D call TRBD1 (5 bases). From germline, CDR1 is LNHDA and CDR2 SQIVND (reference sequence). V shed 6 bases and J shed 5 bases, with 22 bases lying between them. The CDR3 runs 16 residues. The DNA of the CDR3 is TGTGCCAGTAGCACCGGACAACCGAAGGGGATTACTGAAGCTTTCTTT. It translates to CASSTGQPKGITEAFF.

V and J are TRBV24-1 and TRBJ1-2; 9 bases are a match to TRBD1. With V trimmed by 3 bases and J by 6 bases, 4 bases remained unmatched. Germline assignment: CDR1 KGHDR and CDR2 SFDVKD. The CDR3 loop spans 14 amino acids. The CDR3 sequence: CATSDAGTGNGYTF. DNA of the CDR3: TGTGCCACCAGTGATGCCGGGACAGGGAATGGCTACACCTTC.

The chain links TRBV7-2 to TRBJ2-3; 12 nucleotides line up with TRBD2. The CDR3 is made up of 15 amino acids. J was trimmed by 4 bases and V by 7 bases; bases with no gene match: 6. From germline, CDR1 is SGHTA and CDR2 FQGNSA. CDR3 amino acids: CASTASGGAPDTQYF. CDR3 DNA sequence: TGTGCCAGCACCGCTAGCGGGGGGGCTCCAGATACGCAGTATTTT.

This clonotype was seen only a few times. The chain links TRBV20-1 to TRBJ2-1, with 7 bases lining up with TRBD2. Trimming removed 5 bases from V and 0 bases from J; junction bases left unmatched: 7. In germline, CDR1 is DFQATT, CDR2 SNEGSKA (reference sequence). The CDR3 is 15 residues long. The CDR3, as DNA: TGCAGTGCTTCCGGGAGGTTAAGCTCCTACAATGAGCAGTTCTTC. This codes for CSASGRLSSYNEQFF.